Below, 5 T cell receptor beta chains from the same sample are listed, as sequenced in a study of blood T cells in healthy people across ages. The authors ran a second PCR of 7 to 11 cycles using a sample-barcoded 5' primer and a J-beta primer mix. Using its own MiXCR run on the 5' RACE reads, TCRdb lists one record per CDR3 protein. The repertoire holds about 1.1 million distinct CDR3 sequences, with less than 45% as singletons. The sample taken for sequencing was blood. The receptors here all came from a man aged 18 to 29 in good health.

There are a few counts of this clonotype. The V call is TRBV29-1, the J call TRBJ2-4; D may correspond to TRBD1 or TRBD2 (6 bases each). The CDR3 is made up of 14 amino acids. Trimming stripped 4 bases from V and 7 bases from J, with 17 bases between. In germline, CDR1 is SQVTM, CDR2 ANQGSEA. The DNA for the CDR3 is TGCAGCGTTGCCCCATCCCGAGGGGGGAACATTCAGTACTTC. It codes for CSVAPSRGGNIQYF.

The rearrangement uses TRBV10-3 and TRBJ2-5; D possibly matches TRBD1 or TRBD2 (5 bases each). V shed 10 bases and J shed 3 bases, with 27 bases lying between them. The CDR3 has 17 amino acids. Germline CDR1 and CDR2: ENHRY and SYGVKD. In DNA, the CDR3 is TGTGCCAACACTGATGGACCGGGACCCCGAGGGGAAGAGACCCAGTACTTC. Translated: CANTDGPGPRGEETQYF.

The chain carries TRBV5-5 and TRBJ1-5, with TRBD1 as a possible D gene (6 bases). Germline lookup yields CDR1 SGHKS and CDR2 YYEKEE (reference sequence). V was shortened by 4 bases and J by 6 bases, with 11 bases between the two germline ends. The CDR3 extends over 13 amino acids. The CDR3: CASSGTGAQPQHF. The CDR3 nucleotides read TGTGCCAGCAGCGGGACGGGGGCTCAGCCCCAGCATTTT.

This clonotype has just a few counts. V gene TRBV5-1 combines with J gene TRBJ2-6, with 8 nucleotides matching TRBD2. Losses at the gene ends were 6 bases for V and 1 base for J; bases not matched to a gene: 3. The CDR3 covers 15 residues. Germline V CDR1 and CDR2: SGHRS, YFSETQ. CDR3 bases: TGCGCCAGCAACCGGGAGGGGTCTGGGGCCAACGTCCTGACTTTC. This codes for CASNREGSGANVLTF.

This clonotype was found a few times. This chain's CDR3 is CASSHRDRPNYGYTF. The CDR3 nucleotides are TGTGCCAGCAGCCACCGGGACAGACCTAACTATGGCTACACCTTC. This rearrangement joins TRBV7-9 to TRBJ1-2, with 7 bases identical to TRBD1. Per germline, CDR1 SEHNR and CDR2 FQNEAQ (reference sequence). The CDR3 length is 15 residues. Trimming cost V 5 bases and J 0 bases; bases outside gene matches: 6.